The 17 T cell receptor beta chains reported below all come from one sample, sequenced in a study of beta chain features in type 1 diabetes. Study results and limitations: Type 1 diabetes patients had TCRB CDR3s that were shorter (moderately but significantly so) in all four CD4+ subsets.

Reverse transcription of all isolated RNA meant that expressed TCRB transcripts were sequenced. The method was immunoSEQ multiplex PCR; TCRdb's version includes in-frame clones alone and lacks a portion of them. This sample has some 200,000 clones, with 16% found just once. Their antigen targets remain unknown. Sequenced sample: naive CD4+ T cells from blood. The receptor source for this set is a man aged 25 to 40 with type 1 diabetes.

On this clone: This CDR3 is also generated by other DNA sequences in the sample. V gene TRBV6-5 combines with J gene TRBJ2-5; 7 positions match TRBD1. The CDR3 length is 14 residues. The germline V gene has CDR1 MNHEY and CDR2 SVGAGI. The junction had 3 bases not matched to a gene; V was cut back by 0 bases and J by 5 bases. As DNA, the CDR3 is TGTGCCAGCAGTTACTCAACAGGGGAGGAGACCCAGTACTTC. It is translated as CASSYSTGEETQYF.

This clone has more than one count but fewer than ten. The V and J genes are TRBV5-1 and TRBJ2-3; the D gene is possibly TRBD2 (5 bases). The CDR3 extends over 16 amino acids. Germline V lookup: CDR1 SGHRS, CDR2 YFSETQ. Deletions cut 3 bases from V and 2 bases from J, with 16 bases between. CDR3 nucleotide sequence: TGCGCCAGCAGCTATGGGGAGCCGAGCCCCACAGATACGCAGTATTTT. As protein: CASSYGEPSPTDTQYF.

The table lists this clone with a few counts. The chain joins TRBV5-4 to TRBJ2-7; 12 bases fit TRBD2. This CDR3 is built from 16 residues. From germline, CDR1 is SGHNT and CDR2 YYREEE (reference sequence). With V trimmed by 4 bases and J by 4 bases, 9 bases remained unmatched. CDR3 sequence reads: CASSPPGTSGPYEQYF. The DNA of the CDR3 is TGTGCCAGCAGCCCGCCCGGGACTAGCGGGCCGTACGAGCAGTACTTC.

In this sample, this clone turned up a few times. The chain employs TRBV29-1 and TRBJ1-3, with D unclear. The CDR3 extends over 13 amino acids. The V end lost 1 base, the J end lost 4 bases, and 8 bases lay between the germline ends. Germline V gene sequence: CDR1 SQVTM, CDR2 ANQGSEA. This CDR3 reads CSVEGRVGNTIYF. In DNA, the CDR3 is TGCAGCGTTGAAGGCCGGGTGGGAAACACCATATATTTT. The whole variable domain, filled in from reference TRBV29-1 and TRBJ1-3, reads SAVISQKPSRDICQRGTSLTIQCQVDSQVTMMFWYRQQPGQSLTLIATANQGSEATYESGFVIDKFPISRPNLTFSTLTVSNMSPEDSSIYLCSVEGRVGNTIYFGEGSWLTVV.

This chain uses TRBV4-1 with TRBJ1-5, with unresolved D. Germline V gene lookup returns CDR1 MGHRA and CDR2 YSYEKL. This CDR3 comprises 15 residues. V was shortened by 1 base and J by 5 bases, with 12 bases between the two germline ends. The CDR3 bases are TGCGCCAGCAGCCAAGTAGGGTCATGGGATCAGCCCCAGCATTTT. This translates into CASSQVGSWDQPQHF.

This clone was observed a handful of times. The identical CDR3 is also encoded by other nucleotide sequences in the sample. The CDR3 loop reads CASSVDGLSYNEQFF. For the CDR3, the DNA is TGTGCCAGCAGCGTAGACGGCCTCTCCTACAATGAGCAGTTCTTC. This chain links TRBV9 with TRBJ2-1, with unresolved D. This CDR3 has 15 residues. V was pared by 0 bases and J by 0 bases, with 7 bases between. The V gene's germline CDR1 is SGDLS and CDR2 YYNGEE.

The chain has TRBV7-9 and TRBJ2-7, with unresolved D. The V end was cut by 0 bases, the J end by 0 bases, with 6 bases between. CDR3 length: 14 amino acids. Germline V gives CDR1 SEHNR, CDR2 FQNEAQ (reference sequence). The CDR3 DNA is TGTGCCAGCAGCTTAGCGGCGGACTCCTACGAGCAGTACTTC. As protein: CASSLAADSYEQYF.

The rearrangement links TRBV7-2 to TRBJ2-3; D gene ambiguous. The germline V and J ends were trimmed by 1 base and 6 bases, with 8 bases remaining between them. Germline CDR1 SGHTA, CDR2 FQGNSA. The CDR3 is 13 amino acids. The CDR3 reads CASSLGRQDTQYF. Here the CDR3 DNA reads TGTGCCAGCAGCTTAGGACGTCAGGATACGCAGTATTTT.

The chain links TRBV6-5 to TRBJ1-2, with D maybe TRBD1 (6 bases). The CDR3 spans 15 residues. V was pared by 2 bases and J by 5 bases, with 15 bases between. CDR1 and CDR2 from the germline V gene are MNHEY and SVGAGI. The CDR3 nucleotides are TGTGCCAGCAGTTACACCAAGGGGGGTTCATATGGCTACACCTTC. Protein product: CASSYTKGGSYGYTF.

In its sample, this clone was seen a few times. This sequence joins TRBV6-5 and TRBJ2-7, with a possible D match to TRBD1 (6 bases). This CDR3 has 14 amino acids. V was trimmed by 6 bases and J by 4 bases, leaving 16 bases between them. Germline lookup yields CDR1 MNHEY and CDR2 SVGAGI. The DNA of the CDR3 is TGTGCCAGCAGGGAAGGACAGTCTGGGTACGAGCAGTACTTC. It codes for CASREGQSGYEQYF.

The chain combines TRBV27 with TRBJ2-7; D is unclear. The CDR3 runs to 13 residues. Germline values: CDR1 MNHEY, CDR2 SMNVEV (reference sequence). The ends were cut back, 2 bases at V and 2 bases at J, with 7 bases in the middle. CDR3 residues: CASSLIGTYEQYF. The CDR3 region has the DNA TGTGCCAGCAGTTTAATTGGGACCTACGAGCAGTACTTC.

This clone turned up a few times. The chain couples TRBV4-3 to TRBJ1-3; D gene unclear. CDR3 length: 16 amino acids. CDR1 LGHNA and CDR2 YSLEER come from the germline V gene. V shed 0 bases and J shed 0 bases, with 9 bases lying between them. CDR3 in DNA: TGCGCCAGCAGCCAAGAACCGCCAAGCTCTGGAAACACCATATATTTT. Amino acids: CASSQEPPSSGNTIYF.

The rearrangement links TRBV29-1 to TRBJ1-1, with D perhaps matching TRBD1 (6 bases). The V and J ends lost 7 bases and 1 base respectively, with 13 bases between them. Germline V lookup: CDR1 SQVTM, CDR2 ANQGSEA. CDR3 size: 13 residues. The CDR3 protein is CSGRTDQNTEAFF. CDR3 DNA sequence: TGCAGCGGAAGGACAGACCAGAACACTGAAGCTTTCTTT.

This chain connects TRBV14 to TRBJ1-4; D is unclear. This CDR3 is 14 amino acids long. Per germline, CDR1 SGHDN and CDR2 FVKESK. V was trimmed by 4 bases and J by 7 bases, leaving 13 bases between them. The CDR3, as DNA: TGTGCCAGCAGCCCCCGGATTGGGAGTGAAAAACTGTTTTTT. Its protein product is CASSPRIGSEKLFF.

The V and J genes are TRBV2 and TRBJ2-5, with 14 bases lining up with TRBD2. The CDR3 totals 15 residues. After removal of 0 bases from V and 13 bases from J, the junction contained 7 bases not matched to a gene. Germline loops: CDR1 SNHLY, CDR2 FYNNEI. CDR3 in DNA: TGTGCCAGCAGTGAAGCCGGGACTAGCGGGAGCGCTCGGTACTTC. Protein sequence: CASSEAGTSGSARYF.

This clone was observed a handful of times. The rearrangement links TRBV28 to TRBJ2-7; D may match TRBD1 or TRBD2 (6 bases each). This CDR3 is built from 14 residues. The germline V and J ends were trimmed by 7 bases and 6 bases, with 19 bases remaining between them. Germline assignment: CDR1 MDHEN and CDR2 SYDVKM. Written as DNA, the CDR3 is TGTGCCAGCATCAGGGGCGATGCGGGGACCGAGCAGTACTTC. This sequence encodes CASIRGDAGTEQYF.

The chain carries TRBV15 and TRBJ2-7; perhaps TRBD1 as D (5 bases). The CDR3 contains 16 residues. Trimming stripped 1 base from V and 2 bases from J, with 15 bases between. CDR1 and CDR2 (germline): LNHNV, YYDKDF (reference sequence). The CDR3 reads CATSRGVQGRAYEQYF. The CDR3 coding sequence is TGTGCCACCAGCAGAGGTGTGCAGGGAAGGGCCTACGAGCAGTACTTC.